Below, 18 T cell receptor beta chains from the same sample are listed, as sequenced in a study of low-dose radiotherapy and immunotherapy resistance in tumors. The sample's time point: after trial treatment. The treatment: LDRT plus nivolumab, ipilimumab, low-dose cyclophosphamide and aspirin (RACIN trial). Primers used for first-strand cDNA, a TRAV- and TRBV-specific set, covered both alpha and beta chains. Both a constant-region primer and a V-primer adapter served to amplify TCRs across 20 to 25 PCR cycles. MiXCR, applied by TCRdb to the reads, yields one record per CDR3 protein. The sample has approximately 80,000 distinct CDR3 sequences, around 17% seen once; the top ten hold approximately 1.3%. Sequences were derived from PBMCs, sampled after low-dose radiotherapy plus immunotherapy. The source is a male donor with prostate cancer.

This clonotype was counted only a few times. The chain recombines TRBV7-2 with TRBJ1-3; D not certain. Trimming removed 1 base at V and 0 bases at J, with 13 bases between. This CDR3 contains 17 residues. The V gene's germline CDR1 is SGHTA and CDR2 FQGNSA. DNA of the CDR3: TGTGCCAGCAGCTTAGGTGGTCTGACAAGCTCTGGAAACACCATATATTTT. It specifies CASSLGGLTSSGNTIYF.

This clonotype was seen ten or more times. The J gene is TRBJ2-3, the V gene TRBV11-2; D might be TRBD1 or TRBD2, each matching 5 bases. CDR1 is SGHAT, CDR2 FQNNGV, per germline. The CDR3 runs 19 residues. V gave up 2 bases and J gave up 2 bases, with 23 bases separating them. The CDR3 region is CASSLIRQESGPFTDTQYF. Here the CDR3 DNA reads TGTGCCAGCAGCTTAATCCGGCAGGAATCGGGACCTTTCACAGATACGCAGTATTTT.

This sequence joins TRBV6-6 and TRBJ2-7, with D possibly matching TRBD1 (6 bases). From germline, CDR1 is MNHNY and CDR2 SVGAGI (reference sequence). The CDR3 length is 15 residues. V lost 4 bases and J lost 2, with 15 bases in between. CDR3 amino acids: CASSSRTEGTYEQYF. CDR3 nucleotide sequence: TGTGCCAGCAGTTCCCGGACAGAGGGTACCTACGAGCAGTACTTC.

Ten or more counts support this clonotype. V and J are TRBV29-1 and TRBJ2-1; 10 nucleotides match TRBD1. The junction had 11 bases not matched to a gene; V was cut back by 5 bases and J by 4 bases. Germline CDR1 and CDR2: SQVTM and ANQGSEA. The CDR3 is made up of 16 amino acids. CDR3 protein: CSVQRAGTGDYNEQFF. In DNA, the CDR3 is TGCAGCGTTCAACGCGCCGGGACAGGGGATTACAATGAGCAGTTCTTC.

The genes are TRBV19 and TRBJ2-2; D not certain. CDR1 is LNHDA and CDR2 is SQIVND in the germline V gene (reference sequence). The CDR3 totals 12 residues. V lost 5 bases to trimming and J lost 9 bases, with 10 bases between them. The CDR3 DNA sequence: TGTGCCAGTAGTGGCCTCGTAAGGGAGCTGTTTTTT. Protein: CASSGLVRELFF.

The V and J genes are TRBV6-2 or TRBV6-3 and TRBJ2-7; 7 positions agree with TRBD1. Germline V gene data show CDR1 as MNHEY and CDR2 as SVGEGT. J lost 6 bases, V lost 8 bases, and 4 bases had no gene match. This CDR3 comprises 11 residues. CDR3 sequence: CASEQGREQYF. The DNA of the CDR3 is TGTGCCAGCGAACAGGGGCGCGAGCAGTACTTC.

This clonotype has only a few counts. CDR3 sequence (DNA): TGTGCCAGCAATCCAGGGACAGGGAGCTATGGCTACACCTTC. It specifies CASNPGTGSYGYTF. The chain couples TRBV12-3 or TRBV12-4 to TRBJ1-2; TRBD1 agrees at 9 bases. Trimming removed 7 bases from V and 4 bases from J; junction bases left unmatched: 7. The CDR3 is 14 amino acids.

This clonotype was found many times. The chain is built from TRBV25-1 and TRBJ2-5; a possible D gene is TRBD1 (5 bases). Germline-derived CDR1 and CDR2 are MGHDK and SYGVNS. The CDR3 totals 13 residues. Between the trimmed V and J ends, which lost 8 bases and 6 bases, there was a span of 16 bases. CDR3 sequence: CASLLSTEKTQYF. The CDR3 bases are TGTGCCAGCTTGCTATCGACAGAGAAGACCCAGTACTTC.

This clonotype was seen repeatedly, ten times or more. CDR3 DNA: TGTGCCAGCACGCCTACAGGGGCAATCAATCAGCCCCAGCATTTT. Protein product: CASTPTGAINQPQHF. The chain is built from TRBV9 and TRBJ1-5; 7 bases are shared with TRBD1. CDR1 and CDR2 from the germline V gene are SGDLS and YYNGEE. The junction had 9 bases not matched to a gene; V was cut back by 6 bases and J by 3 bases. The CDR3 is made up of 15 amino acids.

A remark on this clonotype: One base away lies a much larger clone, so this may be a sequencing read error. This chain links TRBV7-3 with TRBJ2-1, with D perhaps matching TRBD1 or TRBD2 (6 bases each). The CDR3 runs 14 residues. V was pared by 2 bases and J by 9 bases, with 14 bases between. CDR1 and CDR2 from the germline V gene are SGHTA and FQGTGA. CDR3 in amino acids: CASSLGEGGSEQFF. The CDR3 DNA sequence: TGTGCCAGCAGCTTAGGGGAAGGGGGGAGTGAGCAGTTCTTC.

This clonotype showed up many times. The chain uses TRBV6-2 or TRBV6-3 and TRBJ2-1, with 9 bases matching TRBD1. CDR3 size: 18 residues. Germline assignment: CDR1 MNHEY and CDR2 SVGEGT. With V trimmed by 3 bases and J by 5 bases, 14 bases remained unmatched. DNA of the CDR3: TGTGCCAGCAGTTATTCGGCGTGGAGACAGGGGGTCCACAATGAGCAGTTCTTC. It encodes CASSYSAWRQGVHNEQFF.

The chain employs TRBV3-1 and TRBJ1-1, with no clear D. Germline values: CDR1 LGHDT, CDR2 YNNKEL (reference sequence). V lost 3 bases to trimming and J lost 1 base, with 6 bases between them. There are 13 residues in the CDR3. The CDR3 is CASSHLENTEAFF. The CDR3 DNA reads TGTGCCAGCAGCCATCTAGAGAACACTGAAGCTTTCTTT.

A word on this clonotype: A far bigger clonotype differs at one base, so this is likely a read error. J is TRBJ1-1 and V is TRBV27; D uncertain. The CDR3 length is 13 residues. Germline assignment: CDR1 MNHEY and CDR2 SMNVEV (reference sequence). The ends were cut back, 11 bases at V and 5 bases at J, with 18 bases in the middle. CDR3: CASASSLATEAFF. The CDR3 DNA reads TGTGCCTCCGCGAGCAGTTTGGCAACTGAAGCTTTCTTT.

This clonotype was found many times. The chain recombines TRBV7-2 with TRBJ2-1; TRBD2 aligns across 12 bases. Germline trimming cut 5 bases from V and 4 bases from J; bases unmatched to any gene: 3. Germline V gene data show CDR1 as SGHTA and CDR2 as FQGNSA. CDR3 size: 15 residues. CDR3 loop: CASSPTSGSYNEQFF. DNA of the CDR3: TGTGCCAGCAGCCCGACTAGCGGGAGTTACAATGAGCAGTTCTTC. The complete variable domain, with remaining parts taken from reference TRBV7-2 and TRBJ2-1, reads GAGVSQSPSNKVTEKGKDVELRCDPISGHTALYWYRQSLGQGLEFLIYFQGNSAPDKSGLPSDRFSAERTGGSVSTLTIQRTQQEDSAVYLCASSPTSGSYNEQFFGPGTRLTVL.

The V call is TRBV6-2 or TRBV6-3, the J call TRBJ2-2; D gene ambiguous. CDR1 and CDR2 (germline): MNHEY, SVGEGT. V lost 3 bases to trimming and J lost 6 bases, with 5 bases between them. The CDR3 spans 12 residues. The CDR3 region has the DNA TGTGCCAGCAGTTATTCCGCCGGGGAGCTGTTTTTT. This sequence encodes CASSYSAGELFF.

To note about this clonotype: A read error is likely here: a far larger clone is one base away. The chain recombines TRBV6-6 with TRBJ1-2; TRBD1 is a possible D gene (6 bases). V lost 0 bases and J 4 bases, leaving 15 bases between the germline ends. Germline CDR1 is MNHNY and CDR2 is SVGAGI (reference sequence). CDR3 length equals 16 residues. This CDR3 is CASSYSKGGGGYGYTF. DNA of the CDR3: TGTGCCAGCAGTTACTCGAAAGGGGGGGGTGGCTATGGCTACACCTTC.

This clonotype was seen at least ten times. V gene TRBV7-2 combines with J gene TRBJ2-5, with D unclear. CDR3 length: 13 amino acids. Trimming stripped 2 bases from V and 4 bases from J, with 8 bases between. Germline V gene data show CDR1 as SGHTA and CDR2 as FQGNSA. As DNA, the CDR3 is TGTGCCAGCAGCTTACGGTTTGGAGAGACCCAGTACTTC. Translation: CASSLRFGETQYF.

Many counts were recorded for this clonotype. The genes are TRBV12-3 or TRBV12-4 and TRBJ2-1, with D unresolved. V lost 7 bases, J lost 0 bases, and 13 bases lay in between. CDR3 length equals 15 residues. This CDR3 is CASTLLASSYNEQFF. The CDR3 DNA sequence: TGTGCCAGCACCCTGCTCGCGTCCTCCTACAATGAGCAGTTCTTC.